The clone carrying this T cell receptor beta chain was observed at least ten times. Its antigen is undetermined. Template-switching 5'RACE yielded the TCR cDNA; a universal primer site and UMIs were added in the process. TCRdb ran MiXCR on the 5' RACE reads and lists one entry per CDR3 protein. The repertoire consists of roughly 330,000 distinct CDR3 sequences, with about 4% occurring once and the leading ten covering 20% to 25%. This sample was included in a study of T cells after yellow fever vaccination. Overall study findings and caveats: Across the CD4 and CD8 compartments, a small share of clonotypes was present in both. Weaker, the secondary response peaked sooner, at day 5 versus 15. Booster samples showed a return of most primary-vaccination clones (around 95% CD4, 88% CD8).

CDR3 length: 14 residues. V dropped 1 base and J dropped 0 bases, with 6 bases sitting between them. The germline V gene has CDR1 DFQATT and CDR2 SNEGSKA (reference sequence). The chain is built from TRBV20-1 and TRBJ2-2; no clear D gene. The specimen was PBMCs, collected 5 days after the yellow fever booster vaccination. The receptor was isolated from a man aged 18-30 years who received the YFV17D yellow fever vaccine. The CDR3 is CSARGLANTGELFF. In DNA form, the CDR3 reads TGCAGTGCTAGAGGGCTAGCGAACACCGGGGAGCTGTTTTTT.